These T cell receptor beta chains were read from a single sample in a study of shared clonotypes between healthy human individuals. The assay was immunoSEQ multiplex PCR, and TCRdb's table has in-frame clones only and misses some. Among around 750,000 clones listed, about 74% were seen once. The sequencing sample was made of memory CD4+ T cells sorted from blood. The receptors stem from a woman aged 25 to 39 in good health. Both conserved end residues are part of each CDR3. A D gene is named only where the DNA matches it firmly. A row's size may be missing; if present it is once, few, many or a size class.

size: -; J: TRBJ2-1; V: TRBV5-1; D: -; DNA: TGCGCCAGCAGCTTGCTAGCGCAGAGCTCCTACAATGAGCAGTTCTTC; CDR3: CASSLLAQSSYNEQFF
size: few; J: TRBJ2-1; V: TRBV13; D: -; DNA: TGTGCCAGCAGCTTAGTCGGCAGGGGATACAATGAGCAGTTCTTC; CDR3: CASSLVGRGYNEQFF
size: -; J: TRBJ1-4; V: TRBV5-1; D: -; DNA: TGCGCCAGCAGATTCGACGCCAACAGGGAAAAACTGTTTTTT; CDR3: CASRFDANREKLFF
size: -; J: TRBJ2-7; V: TRBV30; D: -; DNA: TGTGCCTGGAACCCGGGAGACAGTTTCGCCTACGAGCAGTACTTC; CDR3: CAWNPGDSFAYEQYF
size: -; J: TRBJ1-2; V: TRBV27; D: -; DNA: TGTGCCAGCAGCCAATTACAGGTCGGCTATGGCTACACCTTC; CDR3: CASSQLQVGYGYTF
size: -; J: TRBJ2-7; V: TRBV6-6; D: -; DNA: TGTGCCAGCAGGGGTACAGGGTTAACCTACGAGCAGTACTTC; CDR3: CASRGTGLTYEQYF
size: -; J: TRBJ1-5; V: TRBV4-2; D: -; DNA: TGTGCCAGCAGTTTCGCCCAGGGAGGCAATCAGCCCCAGCATTTT; CDR3: CASSFAQGGNQPQHF
size: few; J: TRBJ2-3; V: TRBV28; D: -; DNA: TGTGCCAGCCCTCCCCGCCTAGGGGGACTAAACACAGATACGCAGTATTTT; CDR3: CASPPRLGGLNTDTQYF
size: -; J: TRBJ2-3; V: TRBV9; D: -; DNA: TGTGCCAGCAGCGCCCAGGGGCGCACAGATACGCAGTATTTT; CDR3: CASSAQGRTDTQYF
size: -; J: TRBJ2-2; V: TRBV7-9; D: TRBD1; DNA: TGTGCCAGCAGCTTAGTGAAAACAGGGGCTGACACCGGGGAGCTGTTTTTT; CDR3: CASSLVKTGADTGELFF
size: -; J: TRBJ1-5; V: TRBV2; D: -; DNA: TGTGCCAGCCGGGCGTATAGCAATCAGCCCCAGCATTTT; CDR3: CASRAYSNQPQHF
size: -; J: TRBJ2-7; V: TRBV6-6; D: -; DNA: TGTGCCAGCAGTAGCCCGGGGGCCCACTACGAGCAGTACTTC; CDR3: CASSSPGAHYEQYF
size: -; J: TRBJ2-1; V: TRBV6-1; D: -; DNA: TGTGCCAGCAGTGGAGAGTACAATGAGCAGTTCTTC; CDR3: CASSGEYNEQFF
size: -; J: TRBJ2-1; V: TRBV6-5; D: -; DNA: TGTGCCAGCAGTTACTCGTTCGCTAGCTCCTACAATGAGCAGTTCTTC; CDR3: CASSYSFASSYNEQFF
size: -; J: TRBJ2-7; V: TRBV1; D: -; DNA: TGCACCAGCAGCCGGACAGGAGGAGTTTTAGACTACGAGCAGTACTTC; CDR3: CTSSRTGGVLDYEQYF
size: -; J: TRBJ2-7; V: TRBV29-1; D: TRBD1; DNA: TGCAGCGTTGACGGCGGGAGACAGGGGGCCTACGAGCAGTACTTC; CDR3: CSVDGGRQGAYEQYF
size: few; J: TRBJ1-4; V: TRBV15; D: -; DNA: TGTGCCACCAGCAGGGACCGGGGGCTCATGGGGAAACTGTTTTTT; CDR3: CATSRDRGLMGKLFF
size: -; J: TRBJ2-7; V: TRBV5-1; D: TRBD1; DNA: TGCGCCAGCAGCCCAGGGACAGGGGCTGTCGAGCAGTACTTC; CDR3: CASSPGTGAVEQYF